The present T cell receptor beta chain was sequenced within a study of OX40 agonist ivuxolimab in advanced cancers. Some clones are missing from TCRdb's copy, which holds only in-frame ones; the method was immunoSEQ multiplex PCR. The table records roughly 56,000 clones, roughly 80% of them present only once. Germline V gives CDR1 SGHTA, CDR2 FQGNSA. V was shortened by 2 bases and J by 8 bases, with 7 bases between the two germline ends. The CDR3 is 13 residues long. The sequencing here drew on CD4+ or CD8+ T cells sorted from blood, taken in a trial of the OX40 agonist ivuxolimab. This sequence joins TRBV7-2 and TRBJ1-6, with D uncertain. The source of this sequence is an adult with an advanced solid tumor such as melanoma, head and neck, liver or kidney cancer. The CDR3 region is CASSLLTDSPLHF. As DNA, the CDR3 is TGTGCCAGCAGCTTATTAACGGATTCACCCCTCCACTTT.